Following are 26 T cell receptor beta chains from one sample sequenced in a study of cytomegalovirus exposure and HLA in healthy donors. The primer mix had 60 Vbeta and 13 Jbeta primers. Generated by immunoSEQ multiplex PCR, the TCRdb table keeps only in-frame clones and is missing some. The table shows some 110,000 clones, with 66% occurring only once. Sequencing was done on a sample of PBMCs. Source of these receptors: a man younger than 35 in good health and CMV-seronegative.

This clone was seen just once. V gene TRBV29-1 combines with J gene TRBJ2-7; TRBD2 matches at 9 bases. This CDR3 has 11 residues. Unmatched junction bases numbered 2, after V lost 7 bases and J lost 4 bases. CDR1 is SQVTM and CDR2 is ANQGSEA in the germline V gene. The CDR3 region has the DNA TGCAGCGGGAGCGGGGGGTACGAGCAGTACTTC. Translated: CSGSGGYEQYF.

This chain links TRBV28 with TRBJ2-7, with D possibly being TRBD1 (6 bases). Germline values: CDR1 MDHEN, CDR2 SYDVKM. Between the trimmed V and J ends, which lost 8 bases and 2 bases, there was a span of 16 bases. The CDR3 has 14 amino acids. The CDR3 coding sequence is TGTGCCAGCGGTGGGACACCTACTACCTACGAGCAGTACTTC. As protein: CASGGTPTTYEQYF.

The J gene is TRBJ2-2, the V gene TRBV7-9, with D possibly TRBD1 on 5 matching bases. Germline CDR1 is SEHNR and CDR2 is FQNEAQ (reference sequence). The CDR3 is 16 residues long. Between the trimmed V and J ends, which lost 4 bases and 5 bases, there was a span of 17 bases. The CDR3, as DNA: TGTGCCAGCAGCTCCCAGGGTGCGCTTGGGACCGGGGAGCTGTTTTTT. Its protein is CASSSQGALGTGELFF.

The chain combines TRBV7-2 with TRBJ2-4; 10 bases are a match to TRBD1. CDR1 is SGHTA and CDR2 is FQGNSA in the germline V gene. The CDR3 has 16 residues. The ends lost 5 bases at V and 7 bases at J; junction bases unmatched: 11. The CDR3 coding sequence is TGTGCCAGCAGCCCTCGACAGGGGGCTCCTTCGAACATTCAGTACTTC. Translation: CASSPRQGAPSNIQYF.

J is TRBJ2-3 and V is TRBV9; D is unclear. Germline CDR1 SGDLS, CDR2 YYNGEE. The V end lost 3 bases, the J end lost 2 bases, and 10 bases lay between the germline ends. The CDR3 consists of 14 residues. The chain's CDR3 is CASSATGSTDTQYF. The CDR3 DNA reads TGTGCCAGCAGCGCTACCGGGTCCACAGATACGCAGTATTTT.

The chain has TRBV6-1 and TRBJ2-7; tentatively, D is TRBD2 (5 bases). The germline V and J ends were trimmed by 10 bases and 2 bases, with 18 bases remaining between them. Germline V gene data show CDR1 as MNHNS and CDR2 as SASEGT. The CDR3 is 14 residues long. CDR3 sequence reads: CAIFLTGRTYEQYF. The CDR3 coding sequence is TGTGCCATCTTTTTGACTGGGAGAACCTACGAGCAGTACTTC.

This clone was seen a handful of times. The chain couples TRBV14 to TRBJ1-5; TRBD1 matches 9 bases. V shed 6 bases and J 7 bases; nucleotides not matched to a gene: 10. Looked up from germline, CDR1 is SGHDN and CDR2 is FVKESK. The CDR3 has 15 residues. CDR3 region: CASRRPGQGWQPQHF. CDR3 nucleotides: TGTGCCAGCAGACGTCCGGGACAGGGTTGGCAGCCCCAGCATTTT.

The chain employs TRBV6-5 and TRBJ2-3; TRBD1 might be the D (6 bases). There are 15 residues in the CDR3. CDR1 and CDR2 from the germline V gene are MNHEY and SVGAGI. V was trimmed by 0 bases and J by 2 bases, leaving 9 bases between them. CDR3 in DNA: TGTGCCAGCAGTTACTCGTGGACAGCCACAGATACGCAGTATTTT. Encoded protein: CASSYSWTATDTQYF.

The chain joins TRBV29-1 to TRBJ2-3, with D hard to call. Germline V gene data show CDR1 as SQVTM and CDR2 as ANQGSEA. The V gene lost 3 bases and the J gene lost 4 bases, with 5 bases spanning the gap. The CDR3 consists of 11 residues. The CDR3 nucleotides read TGCAGCGTTGATACAGCAGATACGCAGTATTTT. It specifies CSVDTADTQYF.

This sequence joins TRBV30 and TRBJ2-3, with 10 positions matching TRBD2. Losses at the gene ends were 0 bases for V and 3 bases for J; bases not matched to a gene: 6. CDR3 length: 16 amino acids. The germline CDR1 and CDR2 sequences are GTSNPN and SVGIG (reference sequence). The CDR3 DNA reads TGTGCCTGGAGTGTTGGGAGTAGCGGGAGGACAGATACGCAGTATTTT. Translating gives CAWSVGSSGRTDTQYF.

This clone has a handful of counts. The V gene is TRBV6-5, the J gene TRBJ2-1, with a possible D match to TRBD2 (7 bases). Germline CDR1 is MNHEY and CDR2 is SVGAGI. CDR3 size: 15 residues. Trimming took off 0 bases at V and 7 bases at J, with 13 bases between the two ends. In DNA, the CDR3 is TGTGCCAGCAGTTACTCGGGGGGGGCGCAGAATGAGCAGTTCTTC. This sequence encodes CASSYSGGAQNEQFF.

This clone was counted between two and nine times. The chain is built from TRBV7-2 and TRBJ1-5; no firm D call. Germline lookup yields CDR1 SGHTA and CDR2 FQGNSA. The germline V and J ends were trimmed by 1 base and 9 bases, with 7 bases remaining between them. The CDR3 has 12 residues. For the CDR3, the DNA is TGTGCCAGCAGCTTAGGGGCTGTGCCCCAGCATTTT. It translates to CASSLGAVPQHF.

The chain carries TRBV15 and TRBJ2-7; the D gene is possibly TRBD1 (6 bases). Germline V gene sequence: CDR1 LNHNV, CDR2 YYDKDF (reference sequence). V gave up 4 bases and J gave up 4 bases, with 14 bases separating them. The CDR3 covers 14 residues. In DNA, the CDR3 is TGTGCCACCAGCACTCAAAGGGACAAGTACGAGCAGTACTTC. This codes for CATSTQRDKYEQYF.

Note on this clone: The identical CDR3 is also encoded by other nucleotide sequences in the sample. This rearrangement joins TRBV5-1 to TRBJ1-1; D is possibly TRBD1 (5 bases). The CDR3 totals 14 residues. CDR1 is SGHRS and CDR2 is YFSETQ in the germline V gene. V lost 0 bases and J lost 3, with 9 bases in between. CDR3 in DNA: TGCGCCAGCAGCTTGGGGGGCGGCTACACTGAAGCTTTCTTT. Protein: CASSLGGGYTEAFF.

This chain joins TRBV19 and TRBJ2-1; 13 positions match TRBD2. This CDR3 is built from 17 residues. V shed 8 bases and J 9 bases; nucleotides not matched to a gene: 16. Germline assignment: CDR1 LNHDA and CDR2 SQIVND (reference sequence). This CDR3 reads CASENHMTSGRQGEQFF. In nucleotides, the CDR3 is TGTGCCAGTGAGAACCATATGACTAGCGGGAGGCAGGGTGAGCAGTTCTTC.

The V gene is TRBV4-1, the J gene TRBJ2-3; possibly TRBD1 for D (6 bases). Trimming shortened V by 6 bases and J by 3 bases, and 19 bases separated the two germline ends. CDR3 length: 16 amino acids. Germline V lookup: CDR1 MGHRA, CDR2 YSYEKL. The CDR3 protein is CASRKFGQGWTDTQYF. CDR3 DNA: TGCGCCAGCAGGAAGTTTGGGCAGGGGTGGACAGATACGCAGTATTTT.

The CDR3 DNA reads TGTGCCAGCAGACCTAGCGGGAGTACCGGGGAGCTGTTTTTT. Amino acids: CASRPSGSTGELFF. This chain links TRBV14 with TRBJ2-2; 10 nucleotides line up with TRBD2. The CDR3 has 14 amino acids. CDR1 SGHDN and CDR2 FVKESK come from the germline V gene. The ends lost 6 bases at V and 5 bases at J; junction bases unmatched: 3.

Details on this clone: The sample carries other DNA sequences with the same CDR3. The chain combines TRBV28 with TRBJ2-7; unclear D gene. The V end lost 5 bases, the J end lost 4 bases, and 6 bases lay between the germline ends. This CDR3 comprises 11 residues. Looked up from germline, CDR1 is MDHEN and CDR2 is SYDVKM. DNA of the CDR3: TGTGCCAGCAGTCTCCGTTACGAGCAGTACTTC. As protein: CASSLRYEQYF. The entire variable domain, with the rest obtained from reference TRBV28 and TRBJ2-7, is as follows: DVKVTQSSRYLVKRTGEKVFLECVQDMDHENMFWYRQDPGLGLRLIYFSYDVKMKEKGDIPEGYSVSREKKERFSLILESASTNQTSMYLCASSLRYEQYFGPGTRLTVT.

This clone has a handful of counts. The V and J genes are TRBV29-1 and TRBJ2-5; TRBD1 might be the D (6 bases). The J call may be faulty, since TRBJ2-7 better matches the DNA end. The CDR3 extends over 12 amino acids. Germline CDR1 SQVTM, CDR2 ANQGSEA. The CDR3 sequence: CSVTKQGYEQYF. The CDR3 bases are TGCAGCGTCACCAAACAGGGCTACGAGCAGTACTTC.

V and J are TRBV4-3 and TRBJ2-3; TRBD2 aligns across 16 bases. CDR3 length: 17 residues. V was pared by 1 base and J by 4 bases, with 2 bases of the junction left unmatched. Looked up from germline, CDR1 is LGHNA and CDR2 is YSLEER. The chain's CDR3 is CASSQGGTSGRADTQYF. The CDR3 DNA sequence: TGCGCCAGCAGCCAAGGCGGGACTAGCGGGAGGGCAGATACGCAGTATTTT.

This clone appeared once. The chain recombines TRBV5-1 with TRBJ2-3; 9 bases are a match to TRBD1. Germline V CDR1 and CDR2: SGHRS, YFSETQ. V trimming: 3 bases; J trimming: 0 bases; junction bases outside the gene matches: 8. The CDR3 has 17 amino acids. The CDR3 spells CASSSGQGFGSTDTQYF. For the CDR3, the DNA is TGCGCCAGCAGCTCCGGACAGGGGTTCGGAAGCACAGATACGCAGTATTTT.

The chain joins TRBV25-1 to TRBJ1-4; D is unresolved. This CDR3 contains 15 residues. Germline V gene sequence: CDR1 MGHDK, CDR2 SYGVNS. Trimming took 2 bases from V and 0 from J, leaving 7 bases between them. CDR3 in amino acids: CASSERGATNEKLFF. CDR3 DNA sequence: TGTGCCAGCAGTGAACGTGGAGCAACTAATGAAAAACTGTTTTTT.

The chain uses TRBV2 and TRBJ2-7, with D possibly matching TRBD1 (6 bases). CDR3 length: 13 amino acids. Between the trimmed V and J ends, which lost 5 bases and 2 bases, there was a span of 10 bases. Germline loops: CDR1 SNHLY, CDR2 FYNNEI. CDR3 loop: CASSSGTPYEQYF. The DNA of the CDR3 is TGTGCCAGCAGTTCCGGGACACCCTACGAGCAGTACTTC.

In nucleotides, the CDR3 is TGTGCCAGTCGAGCGGGAGGCGCCCTCGCAGATACGCAGTATTTT. Protein product: CASRAGGALADTQYF. The V call is TRBV19, the J call TRBJ2-3; 9 bases are shared with TRBD2. The V gene's germline CDR1 is LNHDA and CDR2 SQIVND (reference sequence). This CDR3 has 15 residues. V shed 8 bases and J 4 bases; nucleotides not matched to a gene: 10.

This clone appeared a few times. The germline gene is not matched at one end of the junction; a read error may be the cause. The chain employs TRBV9 and TRBJ2-7, with 8 bases fitting TRBD1. The CDR3 is made up of 16 amino acids. The germline V gene has CDR1 SGDLS and CDR2 YYNGEE. CDR3 sequence: CASSVGAGQGSHEQYF. The CDR3 DNA reads as TGTGCCAGCAGCGTAGGGGCAGGACAGGGCTCCCACGAGCAGTACTTC.

The gene calls are TRBV2 and TRBJ2-5; 7 positions match TRBD1. J lost 9 bases, V lost 6 bases, and 7 bases had no gene match. The CDR3 extends over 12 amino acids. Germline assignment: CDR1 SNHLY and CDR2 FYNNEI. The CDR3, as DNA: TGTGCCAGCAGCCCCTGGACAGGCTCCCAGTACTTC. It yields the protein CASSPWTGSQYF.